This TCR beta chain was profiled in a study of CDR3 diversity in severe acne. This clonotype has a count of ten or more. TCRdb recomputed calls from the PCR reads with MiXCR, one row per CDR3 protein. The data contain about 93,000 distinct CDR3 sequences, 45% to 55% of them singletons. The CDR3 has 14 amino acids. Germline CDR1 reads LNHNV; CDR2 reads YYDKDF (reference sequence). Trimming cost V 5 bases and J 6 bases; bases outside gene matches: 4. This clonotype was obtained from a male donor in good health, serving as a control. The specimen sequenced was blood. This sequence joins TRBV15 and TRBJ1-4; 9 bases are shared with TRBD1. The CDR3, as DNA: TGTGCCACCAGCTCCGGGACAGGGCATGAAAAACTGTTTTTT. Amino acids: CATSSGTGHEKLFF.